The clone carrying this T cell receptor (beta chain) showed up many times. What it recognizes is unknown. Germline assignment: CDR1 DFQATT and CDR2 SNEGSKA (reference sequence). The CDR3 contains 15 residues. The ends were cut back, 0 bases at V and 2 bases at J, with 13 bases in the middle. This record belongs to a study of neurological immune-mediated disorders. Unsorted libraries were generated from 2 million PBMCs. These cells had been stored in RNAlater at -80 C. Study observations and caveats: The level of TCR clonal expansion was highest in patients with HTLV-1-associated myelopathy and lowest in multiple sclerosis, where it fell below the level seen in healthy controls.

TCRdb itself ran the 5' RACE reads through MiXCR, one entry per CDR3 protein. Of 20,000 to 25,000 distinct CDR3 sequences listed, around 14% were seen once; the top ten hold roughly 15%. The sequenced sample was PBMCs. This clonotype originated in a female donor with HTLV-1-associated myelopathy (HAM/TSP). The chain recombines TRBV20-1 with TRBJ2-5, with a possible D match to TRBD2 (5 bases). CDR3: CSARDGGLPQETQYF. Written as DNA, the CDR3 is TGCAGTGCTAGAGATGGAGGCCTCCCTCAAGAGACCCAGTACTTC.